This T cell receptor (beta chain) was identified in a study of cytomegalovirus exposure and HLA in healthy donors. Notes on the study in general: CMV serostatus was the sole immune exposure data available. A few V segments could not be told apart, such as TRBV6-2 and TRBV6-3, and were left out.

Concerning this clone itself: The antigen is not known.

With 60 Vbeta and 13 Jbeta primers, the PCR was carried out. Libraries were prepared by immunoSEQ multiplex PCR; TCRdb keeps only in-frame clonotypes and omits some of them. The repertoire includes roughly 150,000 clones, 80% to 90% of them detected once, and more than 4% sits in the top ten. V lost 1 base and J 7 bases, leaving 21 bases between the germline ends. The CDR3 contains 17 residues. Germline assignment: CDR1 SGHRS and CDR2 YFSETQ. Sequenced: PBMCs. The chain has TRBV5-1 and TRBJ2-1; maybe TRBD2 (5 bases). The receptor comes from a woman in her thirties or forties in good health and CMV-seropositive. The CDR3 DNA sequence: TGCGCCAGCAGCTTGCCCCCGGCGGCTAGCAGGAGGAATGAGCAGTTCTTC. Translation gives CASSLPPAASRRNEQFF.